The rows below give T cell receptor beta chains drawn from one sample of a study of PD-L1 blockade in urothelial cancer. The repertoire was sequenced with immunoSEQ multiplex PCR; TCRdb's copy has only in-frame clones and lacks some. The table lists about 37,000 clones, under 90% of them singletons, with more than 15% in the top ten. Source: PBMCs, taken around atezolizumab (anti-PD-L1) treatment. Receptor source: a man aged 60 to 69 with urothelial cancer. CDR3s include the opening cysteine and the closing phenylalanine or tryptophan. The order of the fields is J gene, D gene, clone size, CDR3 length, V gene, CDR3 DNA, CDR3 protein. A D gene is named only where the DNA matches it firmly. Clone size is shown for a subset of rows, as once, few, many or a class of expanded clone.

TRBJ2-3	TRBD1	NA	15	TRBV28	TGTGCCAGCAGTACGGACAGGTCTGGTTTAGATACGCAGTATTTT	CASSTDRSGLDTQYF
TRBJ2-7	NA	NA	15	TRBV6-6	TGTGCCAGCAGTTATCTCCCGGGGGAGGCCTACGAGCAGTACTTC	CASSYLPGEAYEQYF
TRBJ2-1	NA	NA	15	TRBV5-5	TGTGCCAGCAGCCTGGGGGGGGGCGTCTACAATGAGCAGTTCTTC	CASSLGGGVYNEQFF
TRBJ2-2	NA	NA	12	TRBV5-6	TGTGCCAGCAGCTTGCATGCCGGGGAGCTGTTTTTT	CASSLHAGELFF
TRBJ2-7	NA	NA	13	TRBV14	TGTGCCAGCAACAGGGGGGGGACCTACGAGCAGTACTTC	CASNRGGTYEQYF
TRBJ2-6	NA	NA	16	TRBV28	TGTGCCAGCAGTCCCCACAGGCCCTCTGGGGCCAACGTCCTGACTTTC	CASSPHRPSGANVLTF
TRBJ2-7	TRBD2	NA	16	TRBV5-1	TGCGCCAGCAGCTTGGCCGGAGTTGCGGGGGGGCGGGAGCAGTACTTC	CASSLAGVAGGREQYF
TRBJ2-7	TRBD2	NA	15	TRBV7-2	TGTGCCAGCAGCTTAGGCGGGGGGGGGATCTACGAGCAGTACTTC	CASSLGGGGIYEQYF
TRBJ2-1	TRBD2	NA	15	TRBV27	TGTGCCAGCACCCGGCCGGGGGGTGGGTACAATGAGCAGTTCTTC	CASTRPGGGYNEQFF
TRBJ1-6	NA	few	15	TRBV6-1	TGTGCCAGCAGTGAATCCCCAGGGGCAGATTCACCCCTCCACTTT	CASSESPGADSPLHF
TRBJ2-5	TRBD2	NA	15	TRBV6-1	TGTGCCAGCAGTGCCGGCGGGGGGGCTTGGGAGACCCAGTACTTC	CASSAGGGAWETQYF
TRBJ2-7	TRBD2	NA	14	TRBV10-1	TGCGCCAGCAGTCCCGGGACTAGCGGGGGGCGTGAGTACTTC	CASSPGTSGGREYF
TRBJ1-1	TRBD1	medium-sized	14	TRBV27	TGTGCCAGCAGTTTAGGGACAGGACTCACTGAAGCTTTCTTT	CASSLGTGLTEAFF
TRBJ2-6	TRBD1	NA	17	TRBV7-8	TGTGCCAGCAGCTTAGTCCAGGGGGCGAGAGGGGCCAACGTCCTGACTTTC	CASSLVQGARGANVLTF
TRBJ1-1	NA	once	15	TRBV5-1	TGCGCCAGCAGCTTGTCCATCCAGGGGAACACTGAAGCTTTCTTT	CASSLSIQGNTEAFF
TRBJ2-4	NA	NA	15	TRBV11-2	TGTGCCAGCAGCTTAGGGTCAGGGGTTCCAAACATTCAGTACTTC	CASSLGSGVPNIQYF
TRBJ2-2	TRBD2	NA	18	TRBV5-1	TGCGCCAGCAGCTTGGCCATGGTAGCGGGGGGAGACACCGGGGAGCTGTTTTTT	CASSLAMVAGGDTGELFF
TRBJ1-1	NA	NA	15	TRBV2	TGTGCCAGCAAAGGGGCAGATGAGGCGAACACTGAAGCTTTCTTT	CASKGADEANTEAFF
TRBJ1-1	NA	NA	15	TRBV5-1	TGCGCCAGCAGCTTGGAGCCCAGGTGGGGCGCTGAAGCTTTCTTT	CASSLEPRWGAEAFF
TRBJ2-3	NA	NA	14	TRBV2	TGTGCCAGCAGTGTCGGGCGGGCCACAGATACGCAGTATTTT	CASSVGRATDTQYF
TRBJ1-2	TRBD1	NA	14	TRBV5-1	TGCGCCAGCACCTCTGGACAGGGTGGCTACGGCTACACCTTC	CASTSGQGGYGYTF
TRBJ1-4	NA	NA	17	TRBV6-1	TGTGCCAGCAGTGAAAGTCCGGGGGGACCCTTATCTGAAAAACTGTTTTTT	CASSESPGGPLSEKLFF
TRBJ1-4	NA	once	17	TRBV7-8	TGTGCCAGCAGCTTAAAAGGCCGGTCAGGTGGTATTGAAAAACTGTTTTTT	CASSLKGRSGGIEKLFF
TRBJ1-5	NA	NA	14	TRBV2	TGTGCCAGCAGTATAGAAAGAGGCAATCAGCCCCAGCATTTT	CASSIERGNQPQHF
TRBJ1-3	TRBD1	NA	19	TRBV19	TGTGCCAGTAGTTTGGGACAGGGGGAGGCCCGAATCTCTGGAAACACCATATATTTT	CASSLGQGEARISGNTIYF